Below are 27 T cell receptor beta chains sequenced from a single sample in a study of beta chain features in type 1 diabetes. The study reverse transcribed the entire isolated RNA, so it sequenced expressed TCRB transcripts. TCRdb's copy holds only in-frame clones and misses some; the assay was immunoSEQ multiplex PCR. The sample has about half a million clones; 11% are singletons. The sample comprised naive CD4+ T cells from blood. The receptors shown here come from a woman in her late teens or twenties in good health.

Only a few counts were recorded for this clone. The chain joins TRBV7-2 to TRBJ2-5, with D possibly called TRBD1 or TRBD2 (6 bases each). This CDR3 is built from 14 residues. V lost 7 bases and J lost 5, with 17 bases in between. CDR1 and CDR2 (germline): SGHTA, FQGNSA. CDR3 amino acids: CASTASGAGETQYF. DNA for the CDR3: TGTGCCAGCACCGCCTCGGGGGCTGGGGAGACCCAGTACTTC.

The V call is TRBV30, the J call TRBJ1-5; the D gene is possibly TRBD1 (5 bases). CDR3 length equals 13 residues. The germline V gene encodes CDR1 GTSNPN and CDR2 SVGIG (reference sequence). Between the trimmed V and J ends, which lost 8 bases and 4 bases, there was a span of 15 bases. The CDR3 nucleotides read TGTGCCGGAGACATGGGGCGAAATCAGCCCCAGCATTTT. Its translation is CAGDMGRNQPQHF.

This clone was seen a few times. V is TRBV5-4 and J is TRBJ2-5; D gene ambiguous. The V end lost 4 bases, the J end lost 3 bases, and 13 bases lay between the germline ends. The germline CDR1 and CDR2 sequences are SGHNT and YYREEE (reference sequence). The CDR3 is 14 amino acids. The CDR3 sequence is CASSRQVTEETQYF. In DNA, the CDR3 is TGTGCCAGCAGCCGGCAGGTCACAGAAGAGACCCAGTACTTC.

The gene calls are TRBV7-9 and TRBJ2-1; the D gene is possibly TRBD1 (5 bases). The CDR3 consists of 18 residues. CDR1 and CDR2 from the germline V gene are SEHNR and FQNEAQ (reference sequence). With 1 base removed from V and 12 bases from J, the gap between germline ends came to 28 bases. The CDR3 DNA reads as TGTGCCAGCAGCTTAGAGGTTATCCAGGGTTCCCAACGCAAGGGGCAGTTCTTC. Its protein is CASSLEVIQGSQRKGQFF.

This clone has more than one count but fewer than ten. Other DNA sequences in this sample translate to the same CDR3. The rearrangement joins TRBV15 to TRBJ2-5; perhaps TRBD1 as D (5 bases). Trimming took 0 bases from V and 3 from J, leaving 8 bases between them. The CDR3 length is 14 residues. The V gene's germline CDR1 is LNHNV and CDR2 YYDKDF (reference sequence). The CDR3 loop reads CATSRDRGKETQYF. Written as DNA, the CDR3 is TGTGCCACCAGCAGAGATAGGGGAAAAGAGACCCAGTACTTC.

Only a few counts were recorded for this clone. The J gene is TRBJ1-2, the V gene TRBV6-6; no definite D call. Germline V gene lookup returns CDR1 MNHNY and CDR2 SVGAGI (reference sequence). The CDR3 sequence is 15 residues long. Trimming shortened V by 5 bases and J by 3 bases, and 16 bases separated the two germline ends. Here the CDR3 reads CASSPRPQPYYGYTF. CDR3 DNA: TGTGCCAGCAGTCCTCGGCCCCAACCTTACTATGGCTACACCTTC.

The genes are TRBV4-2 and TRBJ1-2, with a possible D match to TRBD1 (5 bases). The germline gives CDR1 LGHNA, CDR2 YNFKEQ. The CDR3 length is 14 residues. V lost 3 bases, J lost 0 bases, and 8 bases lay in between. This chain's CDR3 is CASSQTVTNYGYTF. As DNA, the CDR3 is TGTGCCAGCAGCCAGACAGTCACTAACTATGGCTACACCTTC.

This clone has just a few counts. The gene calls are TRBV5-1 and TRBJ1-2; unclear D gene. The CDR3 totals 15 residues. The V end lost 4 bases, the J end lost 4 bases, and 17 bases lay between the germline ends. Germline CDR1 and CDR2: SGHRS and YFSETQ. The CDR3 sequence: CASSQLALGGYGYTF. In DNA form, the CDR3 reads TGCGCCAGCAGCCAACTCGCCTTGGGAGGCTATGGCTACACCTTC.

The chain links TRBV18 to TRBJ2-7; TRBD2 is a possible D gene (6 bases). The CDR3 has 17 amino acids. Deletions cut 3 bases from V and 3 bases from J, with 21 bases between. Germline CDR1 and CDR2: KGHSH and LQKENI. CDR3: CASSPRSPWGEYYEQYF. As DNA, the CDR3 is TGTGCCAGCTCACCTAGGTCCCCCTGGGGGGAGTACTACGAGCAGTACTTC.

The V gene is TRBV7-9, the J gene TRBJ2-1; 7 bases are shared with TRBD1. The CDR3 consists of 15 residues. The germline V gene has CDR1 SEHNR and CDR2 FQNEAQ (reference sequence). After removal of 3 bases from V and 7 bases from J, the junction contained 9 bases not matched to a gene. In nucleotides, the CDR3 is TGTGCCAGCAGCTTGATAGGGGGCGTAGGGAATGAGCAGTTCTTC. This codes for CASSLIGGVGNEQFF.

V usage is TRBV7-9 and J usage is TRBJ2-5, with TRBD1 identical over 7 bases. Germline V CDR1 and CDR2: SEHNR, FQNEAQ (reference sequence). The CDR3 is made up of 15 amino acids. With V trimmed by 5 bases and J by 7 bases, 13 bases remained unmatched. In DNA form, the CDR3 reads TGTGCCAGCAGCCCCCGACAGGGCGTCAAAGGGACCCAGTACTTC. Translating gives CASSPRQGVKGTQYF.

This clone was seen a handful of times. The chain has TRBV6-6 and TRBJ2-7, with 8 nucleotides matching TRBD1. V shed 6 bases and J 2 bases; nucleotides not matched to a gene: 9. Germline V gene sequence: CDR1 MNHNY, CDR2 SVGAGI (reference sequence). This CDR3 is 15 amino acids long. Here the CDR3 DNA reads TGTGCCAGCAGCACCAGACAGGGGCGCCCCTACGAGCAGTACTTC. Translation: CASSTRQGRPYEQYF.

This clone has only a few counts. The chain uses TRBV7-8 and TRBJ2-1, with 9 bases aligning to TRBD1. In germline, CDR1 is SGHVS, CDR2 FQNEAQ. The CDR3 contains 15 residues. Trimming cost V 4 bases and J 1 base; bases outside gene matches: 2. CDR3 amino acids: CASSSGTGSYNEQFF. The CDR3 DNA reads as TGTGCCAGCAGCTCAGGGACAGGGTCCTACAATGAGCAGTTCTTC. Supplemented by reference TRBV7-8 and TRBJ2-1, the full variable domain reads GAGVSQSPRYKVAKRGQDVALRCDPISGHVSLFWYQQALGQGPEFLTYFQNEAQLDKSGLPSDRFFAERPEGSVSTLKIQRTQQEDSAVYLCASSSGTGSYNEQFFGPGTRLTVL.

The gene calls are TRBV11-2 and TRBJ2-3; tentative D call: TRBD2 (5 bases). The length of the CDR3 is 12 residues. The V gene's germline CDR1 is SGHAT and CDR2 FQNNGV. V gave up 8 bases and J gave up 0 bases, with 6 bases separating them. CDR3 residues: CASRTSTDTQYF. CDR3 nucleotide sequence: TGTGCCAGCCGGACTAGCACAGATACGCAGTATTTT.

This clone was observed a few times. The chain couples TRBV7-2 to TRBJ2-5, with a weak D call TRBD2 (7 bases). Trimming pared 5 bases from V and 5 bases from J, leaving 18 bases between. CDR3 length equals 15 residues. Germline V CDR1 and CDR2: SGHTA, FQGNSA. The CDR3 sequence: CASSPLAGAWETQYF. CDR3 DNA sequence: TGTGCCAGCAGCCCGCTGGCGGGGGCATGGGAGACCCAGTACTTC.

This clone was seen a handful of times. The J gene is TRBJ2-1, the V gene TRBV5-1; TRBD1 matches 8 bases. With V trimmed by 7 bases and J by 0 bases, 9 bases remained unmatched. This CDR3 spans 16 amino acids. CDR1 is SGHRS and CDR2 is YFSETQ in the germline V gene. The CDR3 here is CASSSQGASSYNEQFF. DNA for the CDR3: TGCGCCAGCTCCTCTCAGGGGGCGAGCTCCTACAATGAGCAGTTCTTC. The complete variable domain, with remaining parts taken from reference TRBV5-1 and TRBJ2-1, reads KAGVTQTPRYLIKTRGQQVTLSCSPISGHRSVSWYQQTPGQGLQFLFEYFSETQRNKGNFPGRFSGRQFSNSRSEMNVSTLELGDSALYLCASSSQGASSYNEQFFGPGTRLTVL.

The J gene is TRBJ2-3, the V gene TRBV4-3, with D possibly being TRBD1 (5 bases). The CDR3 covers 12 residues. V lost 11 bases to trimming and J lost 6 bases, with 15 bases between them. CDR1 LGHNA and CDR2 YSLEER come from the germline V gene. The DNA for the CDR3 is TGCGCCTCATCCGGTAACAGGGATACGCAGTATTTT. Its translation: CASSGNRDTQYF.

The gene calls are TRBV7-7 and TRBJ2-5; D not certain. The CDR3 length is 15 residues. Germline lookup yields CDR1 SSHAT and CDR2 FNYEAQ (reference sequence). V was shortened by 3 bases and J by 5 bases, with 16 bases between the two germline ends. CDR3 amino acids: CASSFAQSRQETQYF. DNA for the CDR3: TGTGCCAGCAGCTTCGCACAGTCGAGGCAGGAGACCCAGTACTTC.

The table lists this clone with a few counts. V gene TRBV6-1 combines with J gene TRBJ1-1, with D unresolved. The CDR3 is 14 residues long. Germline CDR1 is MNHNS and CDR2 is SASEGT. Trimming stripped 4 bases from V and 1 base from J, with 10 bases between. CDR3 sequence: CASSAQITNTEAFF. The DNA of the CDR3 is TGTGCCAGCAGTGCCCAGATTACGAACACTGAAGCTTTCTTT.

This clone was counted between two and nine times. The CDR3 DNA reads as TGTGCCAGCAGCTTAGTTACAGATACGTACGAGCAGTACGTC. Translating it yields CASSLVTDTYEQYV. This chain uses TRBV7-2 with TRBJ2-7; no firm D call. This CDR3 has 14 residues. Germline CDR1 and CDR2: SGHTA and FQGNSA. The V end lost 1 base, the J end lost 4 bases, and 11 bases lay between the germline ends.

This clone was observed a handful of times. The J gene is TRBJ1-6, the V gene TRBV30; the D gene is possibly TRBD1 (5 bases). The germline V gene encodes CDR1 GTSNPN and CDR2 SVGIG (reference sequence). The V end was cut by 3 bases, the J end by 10 bases, with 13 bases between. This CDR3 is built from 13 residues. In nucleotides, the CDR3 is TGTGCCTGGAGCCGGCACGGGGACTCACCCCTCCACTTT. Translating gives CAWSRHGDSPLHF.

V gene TRBV29-1 combines with J gene TRBJ2-7; 7 bases are shared with TRBD2. V lost 2 bases to trimming and J lost 9 bases; unmatched junction nucleotides: 13. The CDR3 runs to 14 residues. Germline values: CDR1 SQVTM, CDR2 ANQGSEA. The CDR3 DNA sequence: TGCAGCGTTGAATTCAGGGAGGGCCGATTTGGGCAGTACTTC. Amino acids: CSVEFREGRFGQYF.

This clone was counted only a few times. The chain has TRBV6-5 and TRBJ2-1, with a weak D call TRBD1 (5 bases). The CDR3 loop spans 16 amino acids. Germline CDR1 is MNHEY and CDR2 is SVGAGI. V lost 4 bases to trimming and J lost 1 base, with 14 bases between them. CDR3 region: CASSWIRAKSYNEQFF. DNA of the CDR3: TGTGCCAGCAGTTGGATCAGGGCTAAGTCCTACAATGAGCAGTTCTTC.

The chain links TRBV10-3 to TRBJ2-5; D possibly corresponds to TRBD1 (7 bases). Germline CDR1 is ENHRY and CDR2 is SYGVKD. Between the trimmed V and J ends, which lost 10 bases and 2 bases, there was a span of 17 bases. The CDR3 has 14 amino acids. The CDR3 reads CATRGQGGQETQYF. The CDR3, as DNA: TGTGCCACCAGGGGCCAGGGGGGACAAGAGACCCAGTACTTC.

This clone was detected a few times. This chain connects TRBV7-3 to TRBJ2-7; unclear D gene. V shed 8 bases and J shed 0 bases, with 11 bases lying between them. Germline CDR1 reads SGHTA; CDR2 reads FQGTGA. The CDR3 totals 13 residues. The CDR3 sequence is CASLGRPSYEQYV. CDR3 DNA: TGTGCCAGCCTCGGGCGCCCCTCCTACGAGCAGTACGTC.

The V call is TRBV15, the J call TRBJ1-5; D not certain. Germline assignment: CDR1 LNHNV and CDR2 YYDKDF (reference sequence). The CDR3 totals 14 residues. Between the trimmed V and J ends, which lost 3 bases and 0 bases, there was a span of 6 bases. CDR3 sequence (DNA): TGTGCCACCAGCAGGCAGTATAGCAATCAGCCCCAGCATTTT. This codes for CATSRQYSNQPQHF.

This clone was recorded a few times. The rearrangement joins TRBV5-4 to TRBJ2-1; the match to TRBD2 covers 8 bases. Germline-derived CDR1 and CDR2 are SGHNT and YYREEE (reference sequence). CDR3 length: 16 amino acids. With 1 base clipped from V and 2 bases from J, the junction kept 5 bases outside the gene matches. The CDR3 region is CASSLRKLAAYNEQFF. The CDR3 DNA reads as TGTGCCAGCAGCTTGCGTAAACTAGCGGCCTACAATGAGCAGTTCTTC.